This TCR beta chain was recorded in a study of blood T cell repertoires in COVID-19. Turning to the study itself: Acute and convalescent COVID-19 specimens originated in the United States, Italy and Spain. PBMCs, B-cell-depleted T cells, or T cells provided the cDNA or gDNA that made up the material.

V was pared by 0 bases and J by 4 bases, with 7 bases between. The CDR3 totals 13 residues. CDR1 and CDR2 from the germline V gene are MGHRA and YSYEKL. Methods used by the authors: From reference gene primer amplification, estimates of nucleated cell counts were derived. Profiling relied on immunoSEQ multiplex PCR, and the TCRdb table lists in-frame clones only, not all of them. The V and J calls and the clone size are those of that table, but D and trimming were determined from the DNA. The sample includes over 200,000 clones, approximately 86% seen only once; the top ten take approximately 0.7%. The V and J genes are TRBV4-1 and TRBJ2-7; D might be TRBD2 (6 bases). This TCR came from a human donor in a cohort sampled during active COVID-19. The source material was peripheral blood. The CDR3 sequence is CASSQEGGYEQYF. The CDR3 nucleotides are TGCGCCAGCAGCCAAGAGGGGGGTTACGAGCAGTACTTC.